The source of this T cell receptor beta chain is a study of blood T cell repertoires in COVID-19. Whole-study context: Material from acute and convalescent COVID-19 was sourced from the United States, Italy and Spain.

Between the trimmed V and J ends, which lost 4 bases and 2 bases, there was a span of 8 bases. Germline loops: CDR1 LNHDA, CDR2 SQIVND (reference sequence). The CDR3 runs 14 residues. Here immunoSEQ multiplex PCR was the method, and the copy in TCRdb shows in-frame clones only, minus some. The sample has over 50,000 clones, about 85% seen once. V is TRBV19 and J is TRBJ2-2; D is undetermined. Material for sequencing was peripheral blood. The sequence was obtained from a man aged 45-60 years with acute or convalescent COVID-19. The CDR3 DNA reads TGTGCCAGTAGTAATAGTAAAAACACCGGGGAGCTGTTTTTT. Protein: CASSNSKNTGELFF.